The present T cell receptor (beta chain) was sequenced within a study of blood T cell repertoires in COVID-19. Across the whole study: Donors in the United States, Italy and Spain gave samples during acute or convalescent COVID-19. PBMCs, B-cell-depleted T cells, or T cells provided the cDNA or gDNA that made up the material.

CDR1 is SGHVS, CDR2 FQNEAQ, per germline. This CDR3 has 15 residues. With 5 bases clipped from V and 16 bases from J, the junction kept 16 bases outside the gene matches. Source study methods: Using reference gene primer amplification, nucleated cell counts were estimated. Assay: immunoSEQ multiplex PCR; the TCRdb copy retains only in-frame clones and omits some. Clone size and V and J calls were adopted from that table, with D and trimming inferred from the DNA. This table holds 15,000 to 20,000 clones, roughly 89% found once. Specimen: peripheral blood. The source is a human donor in a cohort sampled during active COVID-19. This chain joins TRBV7-8 and TRBJ2-1, with TRBD2 matching 11 bases. The CDR3 nucleotides read TGTGCCAGCAGCATCGCCGGGACTAGCGGCGGGAAGGCCTTCTTC. Protein sequence: CASSIAGTSGGKAFF.